This T cell receptor beta chain emerged from a study of blood T cell repertoires in COVID-19. Across the whole study: Material from acute and convalescent COVID-19 was sourced from the United States, Italy and Spain. The analysed material was cDNA or gDNA that came from T cells, B-cell-depleted T cells, or PBMCs.

Germline V gene sequence: CDR1 SGHRS, CDR2 YFSETQ. CDR3 length equals 14 residues. The trim removed 9 bases at V and 3 bases at J, leaving 5 bases unmatched. In the original processing: Amplifying reference gene primers gave estimates of nucleated cell counts. TCRdb's table, derived via immunoSEQ multiplex PCR, lists solely in-frame clones and lacks some. Clone size and V and J calls were adopted from that table, with D and trimming inferred from the DNA. The table lists 250,000 to 300,000 clones, around nine tenths of them singletons, with under 15% in the top ten. The V and J genes are TRBV5-1 and TRBJ2-1; 11 nucleotides agree with TRBD2. Material for sequencing was peripheral blood. This TCR was recovered from a woman in her seventies with COVID-19, enrolled during active disease. This CDR3 is CATTSGGNYNEQFF. The CDR3, as DNA: TGCGCCACCACTAGCGGGGGTAACTACAATGAGCAGTTCTTC.